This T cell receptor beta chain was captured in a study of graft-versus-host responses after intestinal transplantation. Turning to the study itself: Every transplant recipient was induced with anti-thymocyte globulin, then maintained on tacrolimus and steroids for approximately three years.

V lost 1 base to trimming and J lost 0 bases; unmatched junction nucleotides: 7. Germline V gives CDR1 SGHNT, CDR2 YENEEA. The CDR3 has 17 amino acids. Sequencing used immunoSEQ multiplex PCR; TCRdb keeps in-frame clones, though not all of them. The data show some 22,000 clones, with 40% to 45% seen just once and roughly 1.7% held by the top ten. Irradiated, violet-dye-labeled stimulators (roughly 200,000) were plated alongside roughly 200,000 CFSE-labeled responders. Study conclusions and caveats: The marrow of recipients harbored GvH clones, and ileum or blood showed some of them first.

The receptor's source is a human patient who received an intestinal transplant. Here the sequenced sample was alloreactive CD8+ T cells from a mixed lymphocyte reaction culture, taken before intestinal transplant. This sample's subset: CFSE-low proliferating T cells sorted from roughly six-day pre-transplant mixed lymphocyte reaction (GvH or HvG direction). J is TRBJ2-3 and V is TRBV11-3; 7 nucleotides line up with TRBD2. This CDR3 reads CASSLVVPSGSTDTQYF. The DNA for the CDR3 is TGTGCCAGCAGCTTAGTAGTTCCTAGCGGAAGCACAGATACGCAGTATTTT.